A selection of T cell receptor beta chains follows, all from one sample in a study of T cells in narcolepsy. Produced via immunoSEQ multiplex PCR; TCRdb's table is partial and in-frame only. The sample records some 32,000 clones, 60% to 85% being singletons. Sequencing was carried out using memory (CD45RA-) CD4+ T cells from blood. The receptors originated from a human donor in good health. The CDR3 runs from the conserved cysteine through the conserved F or W. The D gene is left open where the match is weak. Clone size is not always given. Where it is, it says once, few, many or a class for expanded clones.

abundance,d_gene,v_gene,j_gene,CDR3nt,CDR3aa
once,TRBD2,TRBV29-1,TRBJ2-1,TGCAGCGTTGAACGTTTTGGACTAGCTGAAGTTGGGCAGTTCTTC,CSVERFGLAEVGQFF
few,-,TRBV5-8,TRBJ1-1,TGTGCCAGCAGCTTGGGGACAGTTCGGACTGAAGCTTTCTTT,CASSLGTVRTEAFF
-,-,TRBV19,TRBJ2-2,TGTGCCAGTAGTCTCTACCAGGGGCCCGGGGAGCTGTTTTTT,CASSLYQGPGELFF
once,-,TRBV25-1,TRBJ1-1,TGTGCCAGCGTACAGGGTAAGGGCACTGAAGCTTTCTTT,CASVQGKGTEAFF
-,TRBD2,TRBV2,TRBJ2-3,TGTGCCAGCAGGCGACTAGCGGGAGGGAGCACAGATACGCAGTATTTT,CASRRLAGGSTDTQYF
-,-,TRBV9,TRBJ2-2,TGTGCCAGCAGCGTAACTGGACAGACCGGGGAGCTGTTTTTT,CASSVTGQTGELFF
-,TRBD1,TRBV11-2,TRBJ2-2,TGTGCCAGCAGACAAACAGGGGGCAACACCGGGGAGCTGTTTTTT,CASRQTGGNTGELFF
-,-,TRBV5-1,TRBJ2-7,TGCGCCAGCAGCTTGACAGTGAGCTCCTACGAGCAGTACTTC,CASSLTVSSYEQYF
-,-,TRBV30,TRBJ2-7,TGTGCCTGGAGCGGGGCAGGCACTATGAGAGAGCAGTACTTC,CAWSGAGTMREQYF
-,-,TRBV10-3,TRBJ1-6,TGTGCCATCAGTGGGACAGAAGTAAACCAACCCCTCCACTTT,CAISGTEVNQPLHF
once,TRBD1,TRBV10-2,TRBJ2-7,TGCGCCAGCAGTGAGTCTAACAGGGGGGCCTACGAGCAGTACTTC,CASSESNRGAYEQYF
-,-,TRBV7-3,TRBJ2-3,TGTGCCAGCAGCTTAATTGGGGTGAGCACAGATACGCAGTATTTT,CASSLIGVSTDTQYF
-,-,TRBV5-1,TRBJ2-1,TGCGCCAGCACCTCCGGAGGGCGCACCTACAATGAGCAGTTCTTC,CASTSGGRTYNEQFF
-,-,TRBV6-1,TRBJ1-2,TGTGCCAGCAGTATCAACGGGGCTATTAACTATGGCTACACCTTC,CASSINGAINYGYTF
few,TRBD2,TRBV6-5,TRBJ2-7,TGTGCCAGCAGTTACTCGGCTAGCGGGAACTACGAGCAGTACTTC,CASSYSASGNYEQYF
few,-,TRBV27,TRBJ2-1,TGTGCCAGCAGTTCCGAGGGTGGTAATGAGCAGTTCTTC,CASSSEGGNEQFF
-,-,TRBV6-6,TRBJ2-3,TGTGCCACCGCCTCCCCGGGAGTGGATACGCAGTATTTT,CATASPGVDTQYF